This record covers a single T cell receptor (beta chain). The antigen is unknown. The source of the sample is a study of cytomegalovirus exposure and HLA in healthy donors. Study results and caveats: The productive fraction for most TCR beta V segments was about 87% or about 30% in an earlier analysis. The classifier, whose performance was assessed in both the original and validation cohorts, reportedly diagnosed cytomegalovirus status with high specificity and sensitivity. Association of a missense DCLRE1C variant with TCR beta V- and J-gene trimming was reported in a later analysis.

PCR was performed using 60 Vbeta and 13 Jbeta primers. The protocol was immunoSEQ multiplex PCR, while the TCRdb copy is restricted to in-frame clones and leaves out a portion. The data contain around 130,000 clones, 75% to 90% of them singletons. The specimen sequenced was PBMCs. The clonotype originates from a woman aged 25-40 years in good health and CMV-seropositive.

The chain's CDR3 is CASSSQGNTEAFF. The CDR3 DNA sequence: TGTGCCAGCAGCTCACAGGGAAACACTGAAGCTTTCTTT. The chain carries TRBV7-9 and TRBJ1-1; D may be TRBD1 (6 bases). V was trimmed by 4 bases and J by 2 bases, leaving 8 bases between them. The germline V gene encodes CDR1 SEHNR and CDR2 FQNEAQ (reference sequence). This CDR3 comprises 13 residues.